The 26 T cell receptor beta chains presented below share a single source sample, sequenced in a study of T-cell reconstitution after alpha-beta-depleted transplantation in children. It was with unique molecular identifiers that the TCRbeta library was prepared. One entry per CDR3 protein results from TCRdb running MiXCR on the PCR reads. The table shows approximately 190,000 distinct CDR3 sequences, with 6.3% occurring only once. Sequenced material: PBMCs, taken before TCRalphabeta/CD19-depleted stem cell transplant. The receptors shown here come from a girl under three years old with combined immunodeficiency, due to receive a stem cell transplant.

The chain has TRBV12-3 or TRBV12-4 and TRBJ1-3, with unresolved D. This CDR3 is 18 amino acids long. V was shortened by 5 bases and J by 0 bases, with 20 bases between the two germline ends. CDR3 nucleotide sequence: TGTGCCAGCAGTCCCCCGCTCCCGACGGATGACTCTGGAAACACCATATATTTT. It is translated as CASSPPLPTDDSGNTIYF.

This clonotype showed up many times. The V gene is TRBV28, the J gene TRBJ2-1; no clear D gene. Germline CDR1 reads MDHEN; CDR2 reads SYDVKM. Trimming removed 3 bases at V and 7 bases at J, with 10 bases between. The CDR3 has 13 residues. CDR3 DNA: TGTGCCAGCAGTTTCCGCCCTGATAATGAGCAGTTCTTC. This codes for CASSFRPDNEQFF.

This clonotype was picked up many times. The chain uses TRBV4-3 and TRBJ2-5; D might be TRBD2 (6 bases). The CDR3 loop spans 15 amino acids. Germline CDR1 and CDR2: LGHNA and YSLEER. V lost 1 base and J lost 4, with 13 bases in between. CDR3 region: CASSQGGTGVETQYF. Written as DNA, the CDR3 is TGCGCCAGCAGCCAAGGGGGAACGGGGGTAGAGACCCAGTACTTC.

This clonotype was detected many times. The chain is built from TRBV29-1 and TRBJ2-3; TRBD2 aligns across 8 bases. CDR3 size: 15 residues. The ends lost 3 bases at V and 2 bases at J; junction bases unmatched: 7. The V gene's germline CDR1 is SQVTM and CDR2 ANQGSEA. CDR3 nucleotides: TGCAGCGTTGATCTTCTAGCGGGCTACACAGATACGCAGTATTTT. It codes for CSVDLLAGYTDTQYF.

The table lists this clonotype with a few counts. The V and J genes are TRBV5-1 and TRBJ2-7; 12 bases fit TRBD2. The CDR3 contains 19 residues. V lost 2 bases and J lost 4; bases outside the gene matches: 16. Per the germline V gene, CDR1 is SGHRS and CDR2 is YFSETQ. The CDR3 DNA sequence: TGCGCCAGCAGCTTTCCCGTCGTTGCTAGCGGGAGGGCGCAGTACGAGCAGTACTTC. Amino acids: CASSFPVVASGRAQYEQYF. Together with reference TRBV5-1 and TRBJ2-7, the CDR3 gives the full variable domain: KAGVTQTPRYLIKTRGQQVTLSCSPISGHRSVSWYQQTPGQGLQFLFEYFSETQRNKGNFPGRFSGRQFSNSRSEMNVSTLELGDSALYLCASSFPVVASGRAQYEQYFGPGTRLTVT.

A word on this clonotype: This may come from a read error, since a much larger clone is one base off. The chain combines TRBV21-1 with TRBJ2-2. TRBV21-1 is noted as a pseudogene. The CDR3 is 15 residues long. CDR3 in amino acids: CASSKHEANTGELIF. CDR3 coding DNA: TGTGCCAGCAGCAAACATGAGGCGAACACCGGGGAGCTGATTTTT.

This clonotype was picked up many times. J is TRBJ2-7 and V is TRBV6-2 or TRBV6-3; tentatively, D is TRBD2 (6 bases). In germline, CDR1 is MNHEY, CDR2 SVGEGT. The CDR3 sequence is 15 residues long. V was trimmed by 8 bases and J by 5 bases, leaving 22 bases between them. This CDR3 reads CASETGGIFRDEQYF. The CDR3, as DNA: TGTGCCAGCGAAACTGGAGGGATTTTCCGCGACGAGCAGTACTTC.

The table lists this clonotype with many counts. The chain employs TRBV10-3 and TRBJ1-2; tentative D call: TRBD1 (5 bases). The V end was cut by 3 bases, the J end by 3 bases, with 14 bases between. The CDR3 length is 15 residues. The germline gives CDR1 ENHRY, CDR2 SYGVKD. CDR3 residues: CAISDVLGQDYGYTF. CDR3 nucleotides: TGTGCCATCAGTGATGTGTTGGGGCAAGACTATGGCTACACCTTC.

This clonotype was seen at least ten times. Here the CDR3 reads CSASPGLAINEQFF. The CDR3 coding sequence is TGCAGTGCTAGCCCGGGACTAGCAATCAATGAGCAGTTCTTC. The V and J genes are TRBV20-1 and TRBJ2-1; TRBD2 aligns across 9 bases. J was trimmed by 6 bases and V by 3 bases; bases with no gene match: 6. The CDR3 runs 14 residues. In germline, CDR1 is DFQATT, CDR2 SNEGSKA (reference sequence).

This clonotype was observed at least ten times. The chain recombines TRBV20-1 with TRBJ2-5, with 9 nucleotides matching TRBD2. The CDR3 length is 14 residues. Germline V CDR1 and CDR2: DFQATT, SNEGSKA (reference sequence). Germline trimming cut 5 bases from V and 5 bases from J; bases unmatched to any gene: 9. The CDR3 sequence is CSARRLAEGETQYF. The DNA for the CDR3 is TGCAGTGCTCGAAGACTAGCGGAAGGGGAGACCCAGTACTTC.

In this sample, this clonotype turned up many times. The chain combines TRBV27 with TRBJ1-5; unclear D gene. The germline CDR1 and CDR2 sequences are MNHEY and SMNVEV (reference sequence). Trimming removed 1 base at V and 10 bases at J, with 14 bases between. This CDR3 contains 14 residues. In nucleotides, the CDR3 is TGTGCCAGCAGTTTATGGGCCCATACCAGCCCCCAGCATTTT. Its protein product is CASSLWAHTSPQHF.

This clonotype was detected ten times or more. The CDR3 DNA sequence: TGCAGCGTCGCCTGGTTCCAAGAGACCCAGTACTTC. Translating gives CSVAWFQETQYF. V and J are TRBV29-1 and TRBJ2-5; D remains unclear. Trimming shortened V by 6 bases and J by 1 base, and 9 bases separated the two germline ends. The CDR3 has 12 amino acids. Germline assignment: CDR1 SQVTM and CDR2 ANQGSEA.

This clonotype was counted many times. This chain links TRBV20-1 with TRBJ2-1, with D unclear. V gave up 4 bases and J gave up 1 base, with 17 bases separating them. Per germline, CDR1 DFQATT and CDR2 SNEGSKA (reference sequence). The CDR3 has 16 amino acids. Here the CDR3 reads CSAMDDSVISYNEQFF. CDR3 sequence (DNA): TGCAGTGCTATGGACGACTCAGTAATTTCCTACAATGAGCAGTTCTTC.

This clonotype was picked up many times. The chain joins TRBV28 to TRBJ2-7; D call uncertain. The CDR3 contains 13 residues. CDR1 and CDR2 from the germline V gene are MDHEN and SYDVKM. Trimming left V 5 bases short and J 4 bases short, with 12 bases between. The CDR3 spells CASSPFWGYEQYF. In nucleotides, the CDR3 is TGTGCCAGCAGTCCCTTTTGGGGTTACGAGCAGTACTTC.

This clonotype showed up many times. CDR3 bases: TGCAGTGCTTGGTGGACAAGCTCCTACGAGCAGTACTTC. It encodes CSAWWTSSYEQYF. The gene calls are TRBV20-1 and TRBJ2-7; tentative D call: TRBD1 (5 bases). Per the germline V gene, CDR1 is DFQATT and CDR2 is SNEGSKA (reference sequence). The CDR3 has 13 amino acids. Trimming left V 5 bases short and J 0 bases short, with 11 bases between.

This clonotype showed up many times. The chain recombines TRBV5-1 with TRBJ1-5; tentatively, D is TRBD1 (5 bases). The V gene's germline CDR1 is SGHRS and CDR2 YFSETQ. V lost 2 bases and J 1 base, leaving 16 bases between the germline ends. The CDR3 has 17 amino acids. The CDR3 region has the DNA TGCGCCAGCAGCTTTCTCCGACGGGGGGAAAGCAATCAGCCCCAGCATTTT. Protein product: CASSFLRRGESNQPQHF.

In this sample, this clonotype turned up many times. The CDR3 DNA sequence: TGTGCCAGCAGTTTAGGAGTACTCGAGCAGTACTTC. Amino acid sequence: CASSLGVLEQYF. The chain carries TRBV12-3 or TRBV12-4 and TRBJ2-7; the D is unclear. This CDR3 region has 12 residues. V was cut by 1 base and J by 6 bases, with 7 bases left in between.

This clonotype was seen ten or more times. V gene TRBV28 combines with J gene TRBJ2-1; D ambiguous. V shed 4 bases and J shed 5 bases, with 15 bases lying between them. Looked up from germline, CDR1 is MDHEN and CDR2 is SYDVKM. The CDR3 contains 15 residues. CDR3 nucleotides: TGTGCCAGCAGTTCCTCGGTCCTCGCAAACAATGAGCAGTTCTTC. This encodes CASSSSVLANNEQFF.

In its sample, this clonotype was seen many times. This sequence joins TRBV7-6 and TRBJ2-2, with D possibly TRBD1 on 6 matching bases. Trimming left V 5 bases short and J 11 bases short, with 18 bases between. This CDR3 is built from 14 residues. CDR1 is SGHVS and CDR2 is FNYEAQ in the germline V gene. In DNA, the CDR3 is TGTGCCAGCAGCCTAACAGGGTCTCCGTTAGAGCTGTTTTTT. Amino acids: CASSLTGSPLELFF.

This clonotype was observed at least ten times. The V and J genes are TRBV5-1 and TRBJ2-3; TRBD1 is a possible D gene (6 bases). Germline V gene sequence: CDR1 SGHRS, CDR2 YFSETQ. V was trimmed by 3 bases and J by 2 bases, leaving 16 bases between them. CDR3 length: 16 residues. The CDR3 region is CASSYGMGAYTDTQYF. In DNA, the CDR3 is TGCGCCAGCAGCTACGGAATGGGGGCCTACACAGATACGCAGTATTTT.

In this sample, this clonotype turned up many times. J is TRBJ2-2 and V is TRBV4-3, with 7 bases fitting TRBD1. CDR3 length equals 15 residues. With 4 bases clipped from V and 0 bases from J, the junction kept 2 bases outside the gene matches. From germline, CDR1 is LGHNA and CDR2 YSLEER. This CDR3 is CASSPDRANTGELFF. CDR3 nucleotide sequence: TGCGCCAGCAGCCCTGACAGGGCGAACACCGGGGAGCTGTTTTTT.

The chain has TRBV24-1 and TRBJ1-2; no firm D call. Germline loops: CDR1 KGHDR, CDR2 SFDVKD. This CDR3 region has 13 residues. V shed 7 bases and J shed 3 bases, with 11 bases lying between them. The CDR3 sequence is CATSADTHYGYTF. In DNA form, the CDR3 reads TGTGCCACCAGCGCCGACACCCACTATGGCTACACCTTC.

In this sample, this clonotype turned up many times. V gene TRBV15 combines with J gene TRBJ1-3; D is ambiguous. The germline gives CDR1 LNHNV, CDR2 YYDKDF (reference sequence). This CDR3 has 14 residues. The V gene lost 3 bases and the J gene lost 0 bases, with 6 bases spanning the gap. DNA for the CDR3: TGTGCCACCAGCAGGCCCAACTCTGGAAACACCATATATTTT. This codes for CATSRPNSGNTIYF.

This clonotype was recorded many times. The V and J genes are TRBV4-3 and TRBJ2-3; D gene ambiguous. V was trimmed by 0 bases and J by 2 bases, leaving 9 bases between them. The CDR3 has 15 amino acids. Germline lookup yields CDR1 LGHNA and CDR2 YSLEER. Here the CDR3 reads CASSQEESFTDTQYF. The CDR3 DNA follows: TGCGCCAGCAGCCAAGAAGAGAGTTTCACAGATACGCAGTATTTT.

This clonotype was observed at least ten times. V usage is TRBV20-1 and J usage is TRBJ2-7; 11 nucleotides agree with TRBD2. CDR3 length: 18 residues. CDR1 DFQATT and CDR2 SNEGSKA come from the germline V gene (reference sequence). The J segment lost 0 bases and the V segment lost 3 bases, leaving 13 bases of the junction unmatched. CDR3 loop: CSASLTSGRLPGSYEQYF. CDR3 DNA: TGCAGTGCTAGCCTAACTAGCGGGAGACTCCCAGGCTCCTACGAGCAGTACTTC.

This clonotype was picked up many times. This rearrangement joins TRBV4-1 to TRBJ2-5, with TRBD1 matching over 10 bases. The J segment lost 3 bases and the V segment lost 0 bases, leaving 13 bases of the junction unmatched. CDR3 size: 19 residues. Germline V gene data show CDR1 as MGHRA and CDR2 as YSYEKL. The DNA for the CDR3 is TGCGCCAGCAGCCAAGATGGCCAAACCGGGACAGGGGTTGAAGAGACCCAGTACTTC. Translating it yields CASSQDGQTGTGVEETQYF.